This passage covers 32 T cell receptor beta chains from one sample sequenced in a study of T cells in tumors after PD-1 blockade. The method was immunoSEQ multiplex PCR; TCRdb's version includes in-frame clones alone and lacks a portion of them. The table has about 47,000 clones, more than 75% seen once. This specimen consisted of PBMCs, obtained before anti-PD-1 treatment. The origin of the receptors is a human donor with basal cell carcinoma.

The chain combines TRBV3-1 (or the pseudogene TRBV3-2) with TRBJ1-1; no firm D call. The germline V gene encodes CDR1 LGHDT and CDR2 YNNKEL (reference sequence). The CDR3 contains 15 residues. V lost 1 base and J lost 4, with 13 bases in between. The CDR3 region is CASSQGWRFVTEAFF. CDR3 coding DNA: TGTGCCAGCAGCCAAGGTTGGCGATTTGTCACTGAAGCTTTCTTT.

A few counts support this clone. CDR3 in DNA: TGTGCCAGTAGTATCGGCCTAGCGGGAGCAGATACGCAGTATTTT. Protein: CASSIGLAGADTQYF. The rearrangement joins TRBV19 to TRBJ2-3; 10 positions agree with TRBD2. The CDR3 length is 15 residues. Germline-derived CDR1 and CDR2 are LNHDA and SQIVND (reference sequence). V shed 3 bases and J 4 bases; nucleotides not matched to a gene: 4.

The chain combines TRBV6-5 with TRBJ2-3; 10 nucleotides match TRBD2. The junction had 8 bases not matched to a gene; V was cut back by 5 bases and J by 6 bases. CDR3 length: 15 amino acids. Per the germline V gene, CDR1 is MNHEY and CDR2 is SVGAGI. The DNA for the CDR3 is TGTGCCAGCAGTCGGACTAGCGGAAAAGCGGATACGCAGTATTTT. Its translation is CASSRTSGKADTQYF.

This clone was found a few times. J is TRBJ1-5 and V is TRBV3-1 (or the pseudogene TRBV3-2); 7 nucleotides match TRBD1. This CDR3 region has 16 residues. CDR1 and CDR2 from the germline V gene are LGHDT and YNNKEL (reference sequence). Trimming cost V 5 bases and J 0 bases; bases outside gene matches: 7. Here the CDR3 DNA reads TGTGCCAGCAGCTCCCAGGGGGGCCATAGCAATCAGCCCCAGCATTTT. Protein sequence: CASSSQGGHSNQPQHF.

This rearrangement joins TRBV28 to TRBJ2-5; the D gene is possibly TRBD2 (6 bases). Per the germline V gene, CDR1 is MDHEN and CDR2 is SYDVKM. Trimming took off 5 bases at V and 2 bases at J, with 15 bases between the two ends. This CDR3 spans 15 amino acids. The CDR3 DNA reads as TGTGCCAGCAGTGAACTGGGGGGATCGCAAGAGACCCAGTACTTC. Amino acid sequence: CASSELGGSQETQYF.

V gene TRBV19 combines with J gene TRBJ1-2, with D possibly matching TRBD1 (5 bases). Trimming removed 3 bases at V and 1 base at J, with 9 bases between. CDR3 size: 14 residues. Germline V gene lookup returns CDR1 LNHDA and CDR2 SQIVND (reference sequence). CDR3 protein: CASSMDTYNYGYTF. The CDR3 DNA sequence: TGTGCCAGTAGTATGGACACCTATAACTATGGCTACACCTTC. Full variable domain (outside the CDR3, taken from reference TRBV19 and TRBJ1-2): DGGITQSPKYLFRKEGQNVTLSCEQNLNHDAMYWYRQDPGQGLRLIYYSQIVNDFQKGDIAEGYSVSREKKESFPLTVTSAQKNPTAFYLCASSMDTYNYGYTFGSGTRLTVV.

A single count supports this clone. This sequence joins TRBV9 and TRBJ2-1; D is unresolved. CDR1 is SGDLS, CDR2 YYNGEE, per germline. The ends were cut back, 4 bases at V and 5 bases at J, with 7 bases in the middle. The length of the CDR3 is 12 residues. The CDR3 DNA follows: TGTGCCAGCAGCCTTCAACACAATGAGCAGTTCTTC. The encoded protein is CASSLQHNEQFF.

The chain couples TRBV24-1 to TRBJ1-1; 9 positions agree with TRBD1. V shed 9 bases and J 4 bases; nucleotides not matched to a gene: 11. Germline lookup yields CDR1 KGHDR and CDR2 SFDVKD. The CDR3 runs 15 residues. For the CDR3, the DNA is TGTGCCACCCGACTATCGACAGGGGGTTCCACTGAAGCTTTCTTT. Translation: CATRLSTGGSTEAFF.

This clone was seen once. V usage is TRBV2 and J usage is TRBJ2-5; tentative D call: TRBD2 (6 bases). The V and J ends lost 6 bases and 5 bases respectively, with 13 bases between them. The germline gives CDR1 SNHLY, CDR2 FYNNEI. This CDR3 contains 13 residues. The CDR3, as DNA: TGTGCCAGCAGAGCGGGCCCTGGGGAGACCCAGTACTTC. Its translation is CASRAGPGETQYF. The full variable domain, its missing parts supplied by reference TRBV2 and TRBJ2-5, is EPEVTQTPSHQVTQMGQEVILRCVPISNHLYFYWYRQILGQKVEFLVSFYNNEISEKSEIFDDQFSVERPDGSNFTLKIRSTKLEDSAMYFCASRAGPGETQYFGPGTRLLVL.

V usage is TRBV5-1 and J usage is TRBJ2-5; D not resolved. Germline lookup yields CDR1 SGHRS and CDR2 YFSETQ. Trimming left V 4 bases short and J 2 bases short, with 9 bases between. The CDR3 contains 13 residues. The CDR3 DNA is TGCGCCAGCAGCATCTCACCGCAAGAGACCCAGTACTTC. Amino acid sequence: CASSISPQETQYF.

In DNA, the CDR3 is TGCGCCAGCAGCCTCCCCAGTCCCCGCAGGGGGCCGTACTCTGGGGCCAACGTCCTGACTTTC. As protein: CASSLPSPRRGPYSGANVLTF. This chain joins TRBV4-1 and TRBJ2-6, with 8 bases aligning to TRBD1. There are 21 residues in the CDR3. CDR1 is MGHRA, CDR2 YSYEKL, per germline. The J segment lost 0 bases and the V segment lost 4 bases, leaving 17 bases of the junction unmatched.

The chain uses TRBV6-6 and TRBJ2-6, with 8 positions matching TRBD1. This CDR3 spans 19 amino acids. CDR1 MNHNY and CDR2 SVGAGI come from the germline V gene (reference sequence). V shed 5 bases and J 0 bases; nucleotides not matched to a gene: 12. The CDR3 protein is CASSRDRTGLSSGANVLTF. In DNA, the CDR3 is TGTGCCAGCAGTCGAGACCGGACAGGGCTTTCCTCTGGGGCCAACGTCCTGACTTTC.

Only a few counts were recorded for this clone. The rearrangement links TRBV28 to TRBJ1-2; D gene ambiguous. With 3 bases removed from V and 7 bases from J, the gap between germline ends came to 12 bases. Germline values: CDR1 MDHEN, CDR2 SYDVKM. The CDR3 runs 13 residues. CDR3 protein: CASSLVGVGGYTF. The CDR3 region has the DNA TGTGCCAGCAGTTTGGTTGGGGTCGGTGGCTACACCTTC.

This clone was detected once. The chain carries TRBV30 and TRBJ2-2; D remains ambiguous. CDR1 is GTSNPN and CDR2 is SVGIG in the germline V gene (reference sequence). The ends were cut back, 0 bases at V and 5 bases at J, with 10 bases in the middle. CDR3 length: 14 amino acids. CDR3 loop: CAWSVRLWTGELFF. The CDR3, as DNA: TGTGCCTGGAGTGTAAGGCTGTGGACCGGGGAGCTGTTTTTT.

V usage is TRBV7-9 and J usage is TRBJ1-5, with D perhaps matching TRBD1 (5 bases). The length of the CDR3 is 14 residues. Germline loops: CDR1 SEHNR, CDR2 FQNEAQ (reference sequence). V was cut by 5 bases and J by 1 base, with 9 bases left in between. The CDR3 sequence is CASSGRDSNQPQHF. The CDR3 DNA follows: TGTGCCAGCAGCGGCCGGGACAGCAATCAGCCCCAGCATTTT.

CDR3: CASSQGAGVTSGYTF. CDR3 in DNA: TGTGCCAGCAGCCAGGGAGCAGGGGTCACAAGCGGCTACACCTTC. The chain has TRBV3-1 (or the pseudogene TRBV3-2) and TRBJ1-2; tentative D call: TRBD1 (6 bases). The germline CDR1 and CDR2 sequences are LGHDT and YNNKEL (reference sequence). CDR3 length: 15 residues. Trimming took 3 bases from V and 8 from J, leaving 19 bases between them.

This rearrangement joins TRBV12-5 to TRBJ2-2; unclear D gene. CDR1 and CDR2 (germline): LGHNT, FRNRAP. Trimming pared 5 bases from V and 0 bases from J, leaving 13 bases between. This CDR3 has 16 residues. In DNA, the CDR3 is TGTGCTAGTGGTCCCCCCCATTCACCGAACACCGGGGAGCTGTTTTTT. It encodes CASGPPHSPNTGELFF.

The genes are TRBV2 and TRBJ1-5; D possibly corresponds to TRBD1 (6 bases). The length of the CDR3 is 16 residues. In germline, CDR1 is SNHLY, CDR2 FYNNEI. Trimming cost V 7 bases and J 7 bases, with 23 bases left between them. CDR3 loop: CASTLQGTWGWQPQHF. The CDR3, as DNA: TGTGCCAGCACCCTACAGGGAACTTGGGGCTGGCAGCCCCAGCATTTT.

The chain couples TRBV6-1 to TRBJ2-7; D remains unclear. Per germline, CDR1 MNHNS and CDR2 SASEGT. The CDR3 runs 15 residues. Trimming cost V 2 bases and J 2 bases, with 13 bases left between them. CDR3 in amino acids: CASSELSYRAYEQYF. Written as DNA, the CDR3 is TGTGCCAGCAGTGAATTATCATACAGAGCCTACGAGCAGTACTTC.

This chain joins TRBV24-1 and TRBJ2-5; 10 nucleotides align to TRBD2. Trimming took 1 base from V and 3 from J; bases not matched to a gene: 4. Germline CDR1 KGHDR, CDR2 SFDVKD. The CDR3 is 16 residues long. CDR3 in DNA: TGTGCCACCAGTGATTTTGGGCTAGCGGGAGAAGAGACCCAGTACTTC. Translating it yields CATSDFGLAGEETQYF.

V is TRBV11-3 and J is TRBJ2-5; TRBD1 matches 8 bases. V trimming: 5 bases; J trimming: 5 bases; junction bases outside the gene matches: 4. The CDR3 spans 13 residues. Germline V CDR1 and CDR2: SGHNT, YENEEA. CDR3 sequence (DNA): TGTGCCAGCAGCAAGACAGGGGTCGAGACCCAGTACTTC. It specifies CASSKTGVETQYF.

The CDR3 region is CASASGGNTEAFF. The CDR3 nucleotides read TGTGCCAGCGCGTCAGGGGGGAACACTGAAGCTTTCTTT. The V and J genes are TRBV7-3 and TRBJ1-1, with 7 bases that match TRBD1. V was pared by 8 bases and J by 1 base, with 4 bases of the junction left unmatched. In germline, CDR1 is SGHTA, CDR2 FQGTGA. The CDR3 is 13 residues long.

The chain recombines TRBV5-1 with TRBJ2-3, with D possibly matching TRBD2 (6 bases). Germline V gives CDR1 SGHRS, CDR2 YFSETQ. The CDR3 consists of 16 residues. The V and J ends lost 4 bases and 0 bases respectively, with 15 bases between them. CDR3 residues: CASSRSGTGSTDTQYF. For the CDR3, the DNA is TGCGCCAGCAGCCGTTCCGGGACTGGTAGCACAGATACGCAGTATTTT.

The chain is built from TRBV7-2 and TRBJ2-7, with 10 nucleotides matching TRBD2. Germline loops: CDR1 SGHTA, CDR2 FQGNSA. With 0 bases clipped from V and 4 bases from J, the junction kept 6 bases outside the gene matches. The CDR3 has 16 residues. CDR3 in amino acids: CASSLAIGSGRYEQYF. The CDR3 nucleotides are TGTGCCAGCAGCTTAGCTATAGGTAGCGGGAGGTACGAGCAGTACTTC.

This clone was detected once. The chain recombines TRBV3-1 (or the pseudogene TRBV3-2) with TRBJ2-2; D is unclear. V dropped 4 bases and J dropped 4 bases, with 7 bases sitting between them. Germline V gene sequence: CDR1 LGHDT, CDR2 YNNKEL (reference sequence). The CDR3 extends over 13 amino acids. CDR3 bases: TGTGCCAGCAGCCCACGAAGCACCGGGGAGCTGTTTTTT. This encodes CASSPRSTGELFF.

The count of this clone is one. The chain carries TRBV14 and TRBJ1-3; D gene unclear. The length of the CDR3 is 18 residues. The germline V gene has CDR1 SGHDN and CDR2 FVKESK. Trimming took 0 bases from V and 0 from J, leaving 15 bases between them. The CDR3 sequence is CASSQETAVVTSGNTIYF. The DNA for the CDR3 is TGTGCCAGCAGCCAAGAGACGGCCGTGGTGACCTCTGGAAACACCATATATTTT.

The chain has TRBV18 and TRBJ2-3; 7 nucleotides agree with TRBD1. J was trimmed by 4 bases and V by 4 bases; bases with no gene match: 11. In germline, CDR1 is KGHSH, CDR2 LQKENI. The CDR3 is 16 amino acids. This chain's CDR3 is CASSQETGLVSDTQYF. In DNA form, the CDR3 reads TGTGCCAGCTCACAGGAGACAGGGCTGGTGTCAGATACGCAGTATTTT.

The chain links TRBV5-6 to TRBJ1-1; D gene uncertain. The CDR3 is 14 residues long. Germline values: CDR1 SGHDT, CDR2 YYEEEE. V gave up 0 bases and J gave up 4 bases, with 10 bases separating them. This chain's CDR3 is CASSLDLALTEAFF. For the CDR3, the DNA is TGTGCCAGCAGCTTGGATTTGGCACTCACTGAAGCTTTCTTT. The variable domain in full, completed from reference TRBV5-6 and TRBJ1-1, reads DAGVTQSPTHLIKTRGQQVTLRCSPKSGHDTVSWYQQALGQGPQFIFQYYEEEERQRGNFPDRFSGHQFPNYSSELNVNALLLGDSALYLCASSLDLALTEAFFGQGTRLTVV.

The chain joins TRBV18 to TRBJ2-7, with TRBD1 matching over 10 bases. With V trimmed by 8 bases and J by 1 base, 8 bases remained unmatched. The CDR3 has 15 residues. The germline V gene encodes CDR1 KGHSH and CDR2 LQKENI. CDR3 residues: CASAPGQGPSYEQYF. In DNA form, the CDR3 reads TGTGCCAGCGCCCCGGGACAGGGGCCATCCTACGAGCAGTACTTC.

The chain links TRBV5-1 to TRBJ2-1; 8 nucleotides line up with TRBD2. The V gene end was trimmed by 3 bases and the J gene end by 8 bases; junction bases not matched to a gene: 13. CDR3 size: 16 residues. Germline CDR1 is SGHRS and CDR2 is YFSETQ. CDR3: CASSYNGRGSGDEQFF. The CDR3 DNA follows: TGCGCCAGCAGCTACAACGGGAGGGGTTCGGGAGATGAGCAGTTCTTC. Based on the CDR3 plus reference TRBV5-1 and TRBJ2-1, the full variable domain is KAGVTQTPRYLIKTRGQQVTLSCSPISGHRSVSWYQQTPGQGLQFLFEYFSETQRNKGNFPGRFSGRQFSNSRSEMNVSTLELGDSALYLCASSYNGRGSGDEQFFGPGTRLTVL.

The chain links TRBV21-1 to TRBJ2-7; the table's D call, TRBD1, was not checked against the DNA. TRBV21-1 is shown as a pseudogene. This CDR3 has 14 residues. For the CDR3, the DNA is TGTGCCAGCAGCAAAGGAGGGGGCCCCTACGAGCAGTACTTC. Its translation: CASSKGGGPYEQYF.

The CDR3 protein is CASSPDTDYGYTF. In nucleotides, the CDR3 is TGTGCCAGCAGCCCGGACACGGACTATGGCTACACCTTC. The chain employs TRBV14 and TRBJ1-2; weak D call: TRBD1 (5 bases). V shed 4 bases and J shed 3 bases, with 9 bases lying between them. This CDR3 comprises 13 residues. CDR1 is SGHDN, CDR2 FVKESK, per germline.